This T cell receptor beta chain was obtained from a study of control samples from healthy donors and cancer patients. The protocol was immunoSEQ multiplex PCR, while the TCRdb copy is restricted to in-frame clones and leaves out a portion. The sample includes approximately 40,000 clones, around 70% of them seen just once. The CDR3 covers 13 residues. The ends were cut back, 6 bases at V and 3 bases at J, with 9 bases in the middle. The chain couples TRBV12-3 or TRBV12-4 to TRBJ1-3; D gene uncertain. The specimen sequenced was formalin-fixed, paraffin-embedded tissue. The TCR sequence derives from a male donor with melanoma. CDR3 region: CASSFHGGNTIYF. CDR3 bases: TGTGCCAGCAGCTTCCATGGTGGAAACACCATATATTTT.